This T cell receptor (beta chain) was profiled in a study of human T cells and chemical hapten exposure. Whole-study findings and limits: Unchanged with DPC sensitization were TCRs above 1 in 1000 frequency.

As to time point: patch test 1, 2 weeks after DPC sensitization. The treatment is: therapeutic diphenylcyclopropenone sensitization with weekly scalp DPC. Samples of blood were obtained prior to the application of each patch test. For this clonotype: What it binds is not known.

Per the germline V gene, CDR1 is MDHEN and CDR2 is SYDVKM. The CDR3 is 14 residues long. V dropped 3 bases and J dropped 5 bases, with 13 bases sitting between them. Original processing methods: There were a median of around 100,000 TCRs per sample, with a range from roughly 20,000 to 700,000. TCRdb ran MiXCR on the RACE reads and lists one entry per CDR3 protein. What appears here as the V and J calls and clone size reflects TCRdb's work, not the paper's. The table shows 370,000 or so distinct CDR3 sequences, with around 5% occurring only once. The chain employs TRBV28 and TRBJ1-1; D may be TRBD1 (5 bases). The sequenced sample was whole blood, obtained in connection with sensitization to the hapten diphenylcyclopropenone (DPC). The receptor's source is a woman between 50 and 59 years old with alopecia areata. Some clones in this sample may be carry-over from other donors' samples. As DNA, the CDR3 is TGTGCCAGCAGTTTGAGAACGGGGCTGACTGAAGCTTTCTTT. This sequence encodes CASSLRTGLTEAFF. Together with reference TRBV28 and TRBJ1-1, the CDR3 gives the full variable domain: DVKVTQSSRYLVKRTGEKVFLECVQDMDHENMFWYRQDPGLGLRLIYFSYDVKMKEKGDIPEGYSVSREKKERFSLILESASTNQTSMYLCASSLRTGLTEAFFGQGTRLTVV.